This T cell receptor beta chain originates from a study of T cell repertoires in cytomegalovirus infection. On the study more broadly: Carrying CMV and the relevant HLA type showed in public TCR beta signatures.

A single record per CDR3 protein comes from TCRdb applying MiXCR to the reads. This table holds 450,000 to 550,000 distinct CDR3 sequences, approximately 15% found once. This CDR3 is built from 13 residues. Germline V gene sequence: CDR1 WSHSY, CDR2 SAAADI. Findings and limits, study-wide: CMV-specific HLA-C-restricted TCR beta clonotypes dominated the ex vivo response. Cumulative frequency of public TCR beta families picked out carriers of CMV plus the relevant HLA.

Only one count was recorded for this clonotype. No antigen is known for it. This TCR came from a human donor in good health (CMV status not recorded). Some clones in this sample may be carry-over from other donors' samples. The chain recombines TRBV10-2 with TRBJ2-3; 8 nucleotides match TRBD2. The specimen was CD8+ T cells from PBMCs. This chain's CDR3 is CVTGGGLTDTQYF. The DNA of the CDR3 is TGCGTTACCGGGGGGGGCCTCACAGATACGCAGTATTTT.